Given below is one T cell receptor (beta chain) in context. As handled by the study authors: Estimation of nucleated cell counts was performed using reference gene primer amplification. Method: immunoSEQ multiplex PCR; TCRdb's copy keeps in-frame clones and lacks some. Clone size and V and J calls were adopted from that table, with D and trimming inferred from the DNA. This table has more than 300,000 clones, approximately 90% appearing once. Resolution of symptoms, clearance, or two negative PCRs was present in recovered Cohort 3 donors. The record originates from a study of blood T cell repertoires in COVID-19. Germline V gene sequence: CDR1 KGHSH, CDR2 LQKENI. This CDR3 region has 14 residues. With 0 bases removed from V and 5 bases from J, the gap between germline ends came to 10 bases.

The receptor was isolated from a woman aged 18-35 years who had recovered from COVID-19. The rearrangement joins TRBV18 to TRBJ1-1, with D possibly matching TRBD1 (6 bases). The sequencing sample was made of PBMCs or T cells enriched from blood (not recorded which). The CDR3 is CASSPPGRGTEAFF. CDR3 nucleotide sequence: TGTGCCAGCTCACCACCGGGCAGGGGAACTGAAGCTTTCTTT.